Each of the 27 T cell receptor beta chains below was sequenced from the same sample in a study of metastatic and nonmetastatic thyroid tumors. None of the patients had undergone any treatment ahead of thyroid surgery. TCRdb re-clonotyped the PCR reads via MiXCR. The data contain 25,000 or so clones, 16% of them seen just once; the ten biggest clones take up around 6.5%. The sequenced sample was blood. The receptors come from a male donor with papillary thyroid cancer or a benign thyroid nodule (not recorded which). Some clones in this sample may be carry-over from other donors' samples.

Turning to this clone: The conserved phenylalanine or tryptophan is not found at the CDR3 terminus, so this likely reflects a read error. The chain couples TRBV20-1 to TRBJ2-1, with D hard to call. The CDR3 has 12 amino acids. V lost 6 bases and J lost 12, with 18 bases in between. In germline, CDR1 is DFQATT, CDR2 SNEGSKA (reference sequence). The CDR3 loop is CSAESAVATQFS. CDR3 DNA: TGCAGTGCGGAATCCGCAGTGGCCACGCAGTTCTCC.

The V gene is TRBV7-2, the J gene TRBJ2-1; D is possibly TRBD2 (5 bases). The V gene's germline CDR1 is SGHTA and CDR2 FQGNSA. The CDR3 length is 14 residues. V was clipped by 1 base and J by 6 bases, with 10 bases between them. The DNA for the CDR3 is TGTGCCAGCAGCTTAGGCGGGTTAGGCAATGAGCAGTTCTTC. Translated: CASSLGGLGNEQFF.

This clone was seen repeatedly, ten times or more. This rearrangement joins TRBV18 to TRBJ2-7; 12 bases match TRBD1. CDR3 size: 14 residues. The V gene end was trimmed by 0 bases and the J gene end by 10 bases; junction bases not matched to a gene: 4. CDR1 KGHSH and CDR2 LQKENI come from the germline V gene. CDR3 residues: CASSPPGQGASQYF. The CDR3 region has the DNA TGTGCCAGCTCACCACCGGGACAGGGGGCATCTCAGTACTTC. Full variable domain (missing parts from reference TRBV18 and TRBJ2-7): NAGVMQNPRHLVRRRGQEARLRCSPMKGHSHVYWYRQLPEEGLKFMVYLQKENIIDESGMPKERFSAEFPKEGPSILRIQQVVRGDSAAYFCASSPPGQGASQYFGPGTRLTVT.

This clone was recorded many times. The J gene is TRBJ2-5, the V gene TRBV6-1, with 9 bases that match TRBD2. With V trimmed by 6 bases and J by 2 bases, 7 bases remained unmatched. Germline loops: CDR1 MNHNS, CDR2 SASEGT. The CDR3 totals 15 residues. The CDR3 bases are TGTGCCAGCAGAGAACCGGGACTAGCACAAGAGACCCAGTACTTC. This codes for CASREPGLAQETQYF.

This clone was detected ten times or more. The rearrangement joins TRBV7-9 to TRBJ2-1, with 13 bases matching TRBD2. V lost 1 base, J lost 6 bases, and 6 bases stayed unmatched. CDR3 length equals 17 residues. Germline CDR1 reads SEHNR; CDR2 reads FQNEAQ (reference sequence). The CDR3 nucleotides read TGTGCCAGCAGCTTAGAGCCGGGACTAGCGGGAACCAATGAGCAGTTCTTC. Protein: CASSLEPGLAGTNEQFF.

The chain carries TRBV20-1 and TRBJ1-2; no firm D call. This CDR3 is 13 amino acids long. Germline V gene sequence: CDR1 DFQATT, CDR2 SNEGSKA (reference sequence). V was clipped by 5 bases and J by 4 bases, with 14 bases between them. The CDR3 here is CSAAQNGPYGYTF. The DNA of the CDR3 is TGCAGTGCTGCACAAAACGGACCCTATGGCTACACCTTC.

This clone is medium-sized (0.01 to 0.1%) by share. The chain couples TRBV6-1 to TRBJ2-7; 8 bases fit TRBD1. This CDR3 spans 13 amino acids. V gave up 7 bases and J gave up 13 bases; unmatched junction bases: 15. CDR1 MNHNS and CDR2 SASEGT come from the germline V gene. The CDR3 sequence is CASTLRQGLPFYF. CDR3 nucleotides: TGTGCCAGCACTCTTCGACAGGGGCTCCCGTTTTACTTC.

The chain employs TRBV24-1 and TRBJ1-2; D is unclear. The CDR3 spans 12 residues. Germline assignment: CDR1 KGHDR and CDR2 SFDVKD. DNA for the CDR3: TGTGCTCAACCCACGCAACCATATGGCTACACCTTC. Translation: CAQPTQPYGYTF.

There are many counts of this clone. The chain combines TRBV5-1 with TRBJ2-1, with 7 bases lining up with TRBD2. Germline lookup yields CDR1 SGHRS and CDR2 YFSETQ. J gave up 6 bases and V 4 bases, and 7 bases lay outside the gene matches. This CDR3 spans 14 amino acids. This CDR3 is CASSAGDAVNEQFF. CDR3 DNA sequence: TGCGCCAGCAGCGCGGGAGACGCGGTCAATGAGCAGTTCTTC.

This clone was recorded at least ten times. The rearrangement links TRBV27 to TRBJ2-7, with 7 positions matching TRBD1. The CDR3 loop spans 15 amino acids. CDR1 is MNHEY, CDR2 SMNVEV, per germline (reference sequence). After removal of 4 bases from V and 2 bases from J, the junction contained 8 bases not matched to a gene. The DNA of the CDR3 is TGTGCCAGCAGTTCAATGGGACAGCTAGCCTACGAGCAGTACTTC. This encodes CASSSMGQLAYEQYF.

By its share, this clone is medium-sized. The genes are TRBV12-3 or TRBV12-4 and TRBJ1-6; D may be TRBD1 (5 bases). Trimming pared 8 bases from V and 8 bases from J, leaving 13 bases between. The CDR3 has 13 amino acids. CDR3 bases: TGTGCCAGCGTCCGGGACCACGATTCACCCCTCCACTTT. Protein product: CASVRDHDSPLHF.

In the case of this clone: Since no conserved phenylalanine or tryptophan closes the CDR3, a read error is the likely cause. It is unclear where the CDR3 begins or ends on the DNA, so no DNA is shown, and the CDR3 is as TCRdb lists it. The rearrangement uses TRBV11-3 and TRBJ2-7; the D call TRBD2 from the table was never checked on the DNA. The CDR3 length is 8 residues, termini included. Germline-derived CDR1 and CDR2 are SGHNT and YENEEA. CDR3: CASSLEAG.

This clone is categorized as medium-sized. CDR3 sequence (DNA): TGCGCCAGCAGCCAAGCCTGGACAGGGGCCTACGAGCAGTACTTC. It translates to CASSQAWTGAYEQYF. The J gene is TRBJ2-7, the V gene TRBV4-1; the match to TRBD1 covers 9 bases. This CDR3 spans 15 amino acids. V dropped 1 base and J dropped 2; count of bases not matched to a gene: 3. CDR1 and CDR2 from the germline V gene are MGHRA and YSYEKL.

This clone was counted ten times or more. The chain uses TRBV7-2 and TRBJ1-5; D call uncertain. Germline V CDR1 and CDR2: SGHTA, FQGNSA. There are 16 residues in the CDR3. V lost 2 bases to trimming and J lost 2 bases, with 13 bases between them. The CDR3 nucleotides read TGTGCCAGCAGCTTACCGTCGATAATTGGCAATCAGCCCCAGCATTTT. Amino acids: CASSLPSIIGNQPQHF.

This clone qualifies as medium-sized (0.01 to 0.1%). J is TRBJ1-1 and V is TRBV11-2; D is possibly TRBD1 (5 bases). This CDR3 has 14 amino acids. The V end lost 0 bases, the J end lost 6 bases, and 11 bases lay between the germline ends. Germline V lookup: CDR1 SGHAT, CDR2 FQNNGV. CDR3: CASSLEGAGAEAFF. DNA for the CDR3: TGTGCCAGCAGCTTAGAAGGGGCGGGCGCTGAAGCTTTCTTT.

This rearrangement joins TRBV28 to TRBJ2-2; 7 bases line up with TRBD1. The V segment lost 4 bases and the J segment 0 bases; nucleotides outside the gene matches: 5. CDR3 size: 16 residues. The germline gives CDR1 MDHEN, CDR2 SYDVKM. CDR3 amino acids: CASSSYRGTNTGELFF. The CDR3 DNA reads TGTGCCAGCAGTTCCTACAGGGGCACGAACACCGGGGAGCTGTTTTTT.

This clone was detected many times. Written as DNA, the CDR3 is TGTGCCAGCAGCACATTTGGACTTACCCTAGGGTACGAGCAGTACTTC. Translation: CASSTFGLTLGYEQYF. The chain has TRBV7-9 and TRBJ2-7, with D possibly TRBD2 on 5 matching bases. The germline V gene encodes CDR1 SEHNR and CDR2 FQNEAQ (reference sequence). The length of the CDR3 is 16 residues. V was pared by 5 bases and J by 4 bases, with 21 bases between. Together with reference TRBV7-9 and TRBJ2-7, the CDR3 gives the full variable domain: DTGVSQNPRHKITKRGQNVTFRCDPISEHNRLYWYRQTLGQGPEFLTYFQNEAQLEKSRLLSDRFSAERPKGSFSTLEIQRTEQGDSAMYLCASSTFGLTLGYEQYFGPGTRLTVT.

This clone was counted a few times. The gene calls are TRBV6-5 and TRBJ2-3; 7 bases agree with TRBD2. J gave up 6 bases and V 7 bases, and 16 bases lay outside the gene matches. Germline CDR1 is MNHEY and CDR2 is SVGAGI. The CDR3 totals 16 residues. CDR3 DNA sequence: TGTGCCAGCATTTATTTTAGCGGGCCCCCTCGGGATACGCAGTATTTT. Its protein is CASIYFSGPPRDTQYF.

There are a few counts of this clone. The chain recombines TRBV12-3 or TRBV12-4 with TRBJ2-7; D is unclear. The V and J ends lost 5 bases and 6 bases respectively, with 14 bases between them. CDR3 size: 13 residues. CDR3 loop: CASSLSWVGEQYF. The CDR3 DNA follows: TGTGCCAGCAGTCTTTCCTGGGTAGGCGAGCAGTACTTC.

This clone came up many times. CDR3 nucleotide sequence: TGTGCCAGCAGCCAAGATCTGGGAAACCAAGAGACCCAGTACTTC. Translating gives CASSQDLGNQETQYF. The genes are TRBV3-1 and TRBJ2-5; D remains unclear. The CDR3 loop spans 15 amino acids. CDR1 is LGHDT, CDR2 YNNKEL, per germline (reference sequence). Deletions cut 0 bases from V and 0 bases from J, with 8 bases between.

This clone was detected ten times or more. The chain employs TRBV6-1 and TRBJ1-4; TRBD1 might be the D (5 bases). The CDR3 length is 15 residues. Germline loops: CDR1 MNHNS, CDR2 SASEGT. Trimming shortened V by 1 base and J by 8 bases, and 14 bases separated the two germline ends. CDR3 sequence reads: CASSEVVRVNEKLFF. CDR3 nucleotides: TGTGCCAGCAGTGAAGTCGTCAGGGTCAACGAAAAACTGTTTTTT.

This clone was seen at least ten times. V and J are TRBV28 and TRBJ2-7, with 8 bases matching TRBD2. V lost 3 bases, J lost 5 bases, and 12 bases stayed unmatched. The CDR3 is 16 residues long. Looked up from germline, CDR1 is MDHEN and CDR2 is SYDVKM. In nucleotides, the CDR3 is TGTGCCAGCAGTTTGCTCCAAGCGGGGCGGGAGGACGAGCAGTACTTC. Protein: CASSLLQAGREDEQYF.

In its sample, this clone is medium-sized. The chain recombines TRBV6-1 with TRBJ2-1; 12 bases line up with TRBD2. This CDR3 comprises 15 residues. V lost 9 bases and J lost 4; bases outside the gene matches: 7. Germline V gene data show CDR1 as MNHNS and CDR2 as SASEGT. The CDR3 reads CASEATSGGYNEQFF. CDR3 sequence (DNA): TGTGCCAGTGAGGCGACTAGCGGGGGATACAATGAGCAGTTCTTC.

CDR3 in amino acids: CASSPQGTTGGMEQTQYF. For the CDR3, the DNA is TGTGCCAGCAGCCCTCAGGGGACAACAGGGGGGATGGAACAGACCCAGTACTTC. The chain uses TRBV3-1 and TRBJ2-5; TRBD1 aligns across 8 bases. CDR3 length: 18 residues. Losses at the gene ends were 4 bases for V and 6 bases for J; bases not matched to a gene: 19. Germline CDR1 is LGHDT and CDR2 is YNNKEL (reference sequence).

The chain combines TRBV11-2 with TRBJ2-6, with 7 bases that match TRBD2. The CDR3 length is 18 residues. The junction had 7 bases not matched to a gene; V was cut back by 2 bases and J by 0 bases. Germline V gives CDR1 SGHAT, CDR2 FQNNGV. The CDR3 protein is CASSLRGVEYSGANVLTF. In DNA form, the CDR3 reads TGTGCCAGCAGCTTACGGGGGGTCGAATACTCTGGGGCCAACGTCCTGACTTTC.

This clone has at least ten counts. This chain joins TRBV18 and TRBJ1-1; D gene unclear. V was clipped by 3 bases and J by 4 bases, with 15 bases between them. The CDR3 has 15 amino acids. In germline, CDR1 is KGHSH, CDR2 LQKENI. The CDR3 DNA reads as TGTGCCAGCTCACCTTTTGTGGGCGAGGGCACTGAAGCTTTCTTT. It translates to CASSPFVGEGTEAFF. Filled out from reference TRBV18 and TRBJ1-1, the complete variable domain reads NAGVMQNPRHLVRRRGQEARLRCSPMKGHSHVYWYRQLPEEGLKFMVYLQKENIIDESGMPKERFSAEFPKEGPSILRIQQVVRGDSAAYFCASSPFVGEGTEAFFGQGTRLTVV.

This clone was detected a few times. This chain uses TRBV5-1 with TRBJ2-2, with 8 bases matching TRBD2. The CDR3 contains 16 residues. With V trimmed by 1 base and J by 0 bases, 2 bases remained unmatched. Germline values: CDR1 SGHRS, CDR2 YFSETQ. CDR3 amino acids: CASSLLAGSNTGELFF. DNA for the CDR3: TGCGCCAGCAGCTTGTTAGCGGGGTCGAACACCGGGGAGCTGTTTTTT.